The 2 T cell receptor beta chains reported below all come from one sample, sequenced in a study of blood T cells in healthy people across ages. Next came a second PCR, run for about 6 to 12 cycles, which used a sample-barcoded 5' primer along with a J-beta primer mix. MiXCR, run by TCRdb on the 5' RACE reads, gives a single entry per CDR3 protein. The sample lists hundreds of thousands of distinct CDR3 sequences, less than 35% occurring once. Specimen: blood. All receptors come from a woman of 80 years or more in good health.

This clonotype has a handful of counts. A much larger clone differs by one base, so this may be a read error. The V call is TRBV6-6, the J call TRBJ1-6; no clear D gene. In germline, CDR1 is MNHNY, CDR2 SVGAGI (reference sequence). V was cut by 7 bases and J by 18 bases, with 19 bases left in between. The CDR3 has 12 amino acids. The CDR3 nucleotides read TGTGCCAGCACCGACGACCCTAGCAGCCCCCACTTT. It codes for CASTDDPSSPHF.

This clonotype occurred many times. The V call is TRBV6-2 or TRBV6-3, the J call TRBJ2-5; 7 nucleotides align to TRBD1. The length of the CDR3 is 15 residues. In germline, CDR1 is MNHEY, CDR2 SVGEGT. The J segment lost 4 bases and the V segment lost 2 bases, leaving 7 bases of the junction unmatched. The CDR3 spells CASSYRDRVRETQYF. CDR3 DNA sequence: TGTGCCAGCAGTTACCGAGACAGGGTACGAGAGACCCAGTACTTC.